The 3 T cell receptor beta chains reported below all come from one sample, sequenced in a study of blood T cell repertoires in COVID-19. Sequencing used immunoSEQ multiplex PCR; TCRdb keeps in-frame clones, though not all of them. This sample has around 74,000 clones, with under 95% found just once. Source material: peripheral blood. Receptor source: a woman at least 80 years old with active or convalescent COVID-19.

This chain uses TRBV15 with TRBJ2-1, with 12 bases identical to TRBD2. This CDR3 has 16 residues. Trimming cost V 8 bases and J 7 bases; bases outside gene matches: 12. The germline V gene encodes CDR1 LNHNV and CDR2 YYDKDF (reference sequence). Here the CDR3 DNA reads TGTGCCACCCGAGGGGCTAGCGGGGGGGCGGTAAATGAGCAGTTCTTC. Protein: CATRGASGGAVNEQFF.

This clone was recorded a few times. The chain uses TRBV27 and TRBJ1-6; D is undetermined. The CDR3 length is 15 residues. The germline gives CDR1 MNHEY, CDR2 SMNVEV (reference sequence). V lost 2 bases and J 2 bases, leaving 7 bases between the germline ends. DNA for the CDR3: TGTGCCAGCAGTTTAGGCAGGACCTATAATTCACCCCTCCACTTT. This codes for CASSLGRTYNSPLHF.

The chain links TRBV3-1 (or the pseudogene TRBV3-2) to TRBJ1-6; possibly TRBD1 for D (5 bases). V was trimmed by 1 base and J by 7 bases, leaving 8 bases between them. Germline assignment: CDR1 LGHDT and CDR2 YNNKEL (reference sequence). The CDR3 is 14 residues long. For the CDR3, the DNA is TGTGCCAGCAGCCAAGTACAGGAGAATTCACCCCTCCACTTT. Translated: CASSQVQENSPLHF.